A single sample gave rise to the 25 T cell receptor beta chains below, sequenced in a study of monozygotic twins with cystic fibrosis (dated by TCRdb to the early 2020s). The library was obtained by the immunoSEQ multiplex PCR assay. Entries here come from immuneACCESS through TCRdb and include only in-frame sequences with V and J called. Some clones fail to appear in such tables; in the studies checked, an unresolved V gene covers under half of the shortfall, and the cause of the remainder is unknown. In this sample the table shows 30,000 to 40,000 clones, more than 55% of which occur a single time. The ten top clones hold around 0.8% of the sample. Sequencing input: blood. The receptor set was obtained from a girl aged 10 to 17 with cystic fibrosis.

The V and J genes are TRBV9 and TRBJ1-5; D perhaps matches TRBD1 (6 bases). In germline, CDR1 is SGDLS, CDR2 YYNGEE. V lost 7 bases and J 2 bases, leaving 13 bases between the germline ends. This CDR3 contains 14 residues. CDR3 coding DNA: TGTGCCAGCTCGAGGGGGTACGGCAATCAGCCCCAGCATTTT. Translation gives CASSRGYGNQPQHF. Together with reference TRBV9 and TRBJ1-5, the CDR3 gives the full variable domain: DSGVTQTPKHLITATGQRVTLRCSPRSGDLSVYWYQQSLDQGLQFLIQYYNGEERAKGNILERFSAQQFPDLHSELNLSSLELGDSALYFCASSRGYGNQPQHFGDGTRLSIL.

The CDR3 region has the DNA TGCAGCGTTGAAGACCGGGTGGGGGAGAGCTCCTACGAGCAGTACGTC. It translates to CSVEDRVGESSYEQYV. The V gene is TRBV29-1, the J gene TRBJ2-7; D may match TRBD1 or TRBD2 (5 bases each). The V gene lost 0 bases and the J gene lost 0 bases, with 15 bases spanning the gap. Germline V gene sequence: CDR1 SQVTM, CDR2 ANQGSEA. The CDR3 totals 16 residues.

The CDR3 bases are TGTGCCTGGAGTACACCAGGGGGCTACGAGCAGTACTTC. As protein: CAWSTPGGYEQYF. V is TRBV30 and J is TRBJ2-7; 7 nucleotides align to TRBD1. Germline V gene sequence: CDR1 GTSNPN, CDR2 SVGIG (reference sequence). V lost 2 bases and J lost 3; bases outside the gene matches: 4. CDR3 size: 13 residues.

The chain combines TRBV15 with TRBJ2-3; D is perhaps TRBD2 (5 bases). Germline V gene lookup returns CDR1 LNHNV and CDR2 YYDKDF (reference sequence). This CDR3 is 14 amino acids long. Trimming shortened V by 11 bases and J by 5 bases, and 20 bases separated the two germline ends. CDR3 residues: CAVGLLDRKDTQYF. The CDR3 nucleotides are TGTGCCGTCGGCCTACTAGACCGTAAAGATACGCAGTATTTT.

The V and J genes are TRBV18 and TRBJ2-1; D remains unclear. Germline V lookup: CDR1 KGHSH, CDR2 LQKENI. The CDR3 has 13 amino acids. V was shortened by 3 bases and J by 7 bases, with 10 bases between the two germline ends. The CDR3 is CASSPSDNNEQFF. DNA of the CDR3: TGTGCCAGCTCACCCTCCGACAATAATGAGCAGTTCTTC.

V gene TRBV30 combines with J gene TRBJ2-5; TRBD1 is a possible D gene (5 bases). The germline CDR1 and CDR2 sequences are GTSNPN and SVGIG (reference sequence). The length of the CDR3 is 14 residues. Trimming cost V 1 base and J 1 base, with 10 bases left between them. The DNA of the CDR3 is TGTGCCTGGAGTGCCGTTCAGGGCCAAGAGACCCAGTACTTC. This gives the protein CAWSAVQGQETQYF.

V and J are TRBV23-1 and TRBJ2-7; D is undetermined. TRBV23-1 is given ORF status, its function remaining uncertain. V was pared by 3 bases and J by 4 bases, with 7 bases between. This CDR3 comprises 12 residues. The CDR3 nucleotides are TGCGCCAGCAGTCATCAGGAGTACGAGCAGTACTTC. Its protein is CASSHQEYEQYF.

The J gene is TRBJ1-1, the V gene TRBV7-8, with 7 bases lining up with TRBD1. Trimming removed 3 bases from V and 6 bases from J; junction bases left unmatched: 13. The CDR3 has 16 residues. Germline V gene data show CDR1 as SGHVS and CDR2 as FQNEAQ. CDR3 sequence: CASSFRRGAQGAEAFF. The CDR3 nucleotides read TGTGCCAGCAGCTTCCGGCGGGGGGCTCAGGGGGCTGAAGCTTTCTTT.

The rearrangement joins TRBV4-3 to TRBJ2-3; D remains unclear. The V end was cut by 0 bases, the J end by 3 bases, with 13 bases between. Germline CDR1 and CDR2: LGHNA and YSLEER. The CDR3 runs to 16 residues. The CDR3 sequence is CASSQDQSQSTDTQYF. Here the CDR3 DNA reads TGCGCCAGCAGCCAAGATCAGAGCCAAAGTACAGATACGCAGTATTTT.

In DNA form, the CDR3 reads TGTGCCAGCAGCGTAGGACAGGGAAGTGAAAAACTGTTTTTT. Translated: CASSVGQGSEKLFF. The chain joins TRBV9 to TRBJ1-4; 7 nucleotides line up with TRBD1. Unmatched junction bases numbered 3, after V lost 0 bases and J lost 7 bases. Germline assignment: CDR1 SGDLS and CDR2 YYNGEE. This CDR3 is 14 amino acids long.

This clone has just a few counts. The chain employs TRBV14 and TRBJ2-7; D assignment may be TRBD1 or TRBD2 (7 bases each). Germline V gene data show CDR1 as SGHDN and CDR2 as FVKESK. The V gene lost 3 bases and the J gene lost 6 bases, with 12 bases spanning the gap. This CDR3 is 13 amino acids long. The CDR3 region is CASSQGRGLEQYF. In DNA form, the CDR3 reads TGTGCCAGCAGCCAGGGGAGGGGGCTCGAGCAGTACTTC.

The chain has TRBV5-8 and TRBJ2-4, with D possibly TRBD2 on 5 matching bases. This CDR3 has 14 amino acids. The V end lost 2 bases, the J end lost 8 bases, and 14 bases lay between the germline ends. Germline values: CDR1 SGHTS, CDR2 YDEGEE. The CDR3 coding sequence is TGTGCCAGCAGCTTTGTGCTGGGAGTGGACATTCAGTACTTC. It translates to CASSFVLGVDIQYF.

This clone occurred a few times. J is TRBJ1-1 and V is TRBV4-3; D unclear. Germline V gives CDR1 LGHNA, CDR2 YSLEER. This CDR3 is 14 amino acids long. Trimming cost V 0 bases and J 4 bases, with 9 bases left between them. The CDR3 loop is CASSQDPGATEAFF. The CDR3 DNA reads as TGCGCCAGCAGCCAAGATCCGGGTGCCACTGAAGCTTTCTTT.

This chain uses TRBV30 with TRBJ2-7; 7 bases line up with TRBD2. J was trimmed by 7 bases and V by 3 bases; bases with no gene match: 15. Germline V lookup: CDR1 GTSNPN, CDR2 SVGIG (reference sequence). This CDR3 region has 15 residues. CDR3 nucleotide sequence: TGTGCCTGGAGGTATGAAAGGGAGGGAAGAGATGAGCAGTACTTC. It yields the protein CAWRYEREGRDEQYF.

In DNA, the CDR3 is TGTGCCTGGAGCGACGGGACAGATGAAGCTTTCTTT. Its translation: CAWSDGTDEAFF. The chain links TRBV30 to TRBJ1-1; 7 bases match TRBD1. CDR1 and CDR2 (germline): GTSNPN, SVGIG (reference sequence). Unmatched junction bases numbered 5, after V lost 3 bases and J lost 7 bases. This CDR3 region has 12 residues.

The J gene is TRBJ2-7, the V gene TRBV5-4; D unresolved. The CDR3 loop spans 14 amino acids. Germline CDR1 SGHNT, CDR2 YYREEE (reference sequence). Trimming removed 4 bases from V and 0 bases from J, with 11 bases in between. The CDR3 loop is CASSPAHASYEQYF. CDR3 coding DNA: TGTGCCAGCAGCCCGGCTCACGCCTCCTACGAGCAGTACTTC.

CDR3 nucleotides: TGTGCCAGCAGCAGGCCGGACAGGGACTGGTACGAGCAGTACGTC. Its protein is CASSRPDRDWYEQYV. The chain recombines TRBV11-1 with TRBJ2-7; 8 bases fit TRBD1. Germline lookup yields CDR1 SGHAT and CDR2 FQDESV (reference sequence). Losses at the gene ends were 5 bases for V and 4 bases for J; bases not matched to a gene: 10. The CDR3 sequence is 15 residues long.

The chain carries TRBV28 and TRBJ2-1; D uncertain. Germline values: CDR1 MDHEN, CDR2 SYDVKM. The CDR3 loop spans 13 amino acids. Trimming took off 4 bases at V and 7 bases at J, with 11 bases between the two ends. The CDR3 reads CASSSGPTNEQFF. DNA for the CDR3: TGTGCCAGCAGTTCTGGGCCGACGAATGAGCAGTTCTTC. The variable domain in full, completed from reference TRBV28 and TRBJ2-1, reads DVKVTQSSRYLVKRTGEKVFLECVQDMDHENMFWYRQDPGLGLRLIYFSYDVKMKEKGDIPEGYSVSREKKERFSLILESASTNQTSMYLCASSSGPTNEQFFGPGTRLTVL.

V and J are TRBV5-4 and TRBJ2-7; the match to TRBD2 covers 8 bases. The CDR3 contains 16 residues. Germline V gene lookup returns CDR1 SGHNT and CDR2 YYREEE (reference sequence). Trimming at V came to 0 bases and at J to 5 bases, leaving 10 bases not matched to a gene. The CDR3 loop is CASSLVAGTFVHEQYF. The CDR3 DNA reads TGTGCCAGCAGCTTGGTAGCGGGGACTTTTGTGCACGAGCAGTACTTC.

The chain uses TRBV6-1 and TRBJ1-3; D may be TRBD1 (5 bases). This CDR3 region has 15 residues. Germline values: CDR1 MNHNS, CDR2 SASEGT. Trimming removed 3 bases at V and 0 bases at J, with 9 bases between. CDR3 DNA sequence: TGTGCCAGCAGTGACAGGGTTGACTCTGGAAACACCATATATTTT. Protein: CASSDRVDSGNTIYF.

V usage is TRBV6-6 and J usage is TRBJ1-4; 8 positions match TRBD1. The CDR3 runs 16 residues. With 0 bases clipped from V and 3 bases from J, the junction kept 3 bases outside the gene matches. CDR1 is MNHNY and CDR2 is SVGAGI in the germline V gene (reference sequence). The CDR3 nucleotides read TGTGCCAGCAGTTACTCACCCAGGGGGCCTAATGAAAAACTGTTTTTT. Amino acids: CASSYSPRGPNEKLFF.

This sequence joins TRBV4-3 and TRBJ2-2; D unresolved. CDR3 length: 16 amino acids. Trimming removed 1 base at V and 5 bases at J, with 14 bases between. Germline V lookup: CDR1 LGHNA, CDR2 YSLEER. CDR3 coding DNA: TGCGCCAGCAGCCAAGTTTCCAAGAGACGGACCGGGGAGCTGTTTTTT. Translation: CASSQVSKRRTGELFF.

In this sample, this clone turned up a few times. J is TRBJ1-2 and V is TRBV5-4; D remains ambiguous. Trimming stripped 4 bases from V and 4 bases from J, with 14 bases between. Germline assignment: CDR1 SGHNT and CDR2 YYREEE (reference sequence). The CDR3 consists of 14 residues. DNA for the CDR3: TGTGCCAGCAGCCTCCGATCGGTTGGCTATGGCTACACCTTC. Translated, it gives CASSLRSVGYGYTF.

CDR3: CTSKASGTTDTQYF. The CDR3 region has the DNA TGTACGAGCAAGGCTAGCGGAACCACAGATACGCAGTATTTT. The chain employs TRBV6-5 and TRBJ2-3; the match to TRBD2 covers 7 bases. CDR1 MNHEY and CDR2 SVGAGI come from the germline V gene. CDR3 length: 14 residues.

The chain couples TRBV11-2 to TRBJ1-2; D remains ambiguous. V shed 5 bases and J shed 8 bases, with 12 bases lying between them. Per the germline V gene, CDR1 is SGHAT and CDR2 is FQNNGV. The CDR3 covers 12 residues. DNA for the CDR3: TGTGCCAGCAGCCCGAGCATGGGGGGCTACACCTTC. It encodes CASSPSMGGYTF.